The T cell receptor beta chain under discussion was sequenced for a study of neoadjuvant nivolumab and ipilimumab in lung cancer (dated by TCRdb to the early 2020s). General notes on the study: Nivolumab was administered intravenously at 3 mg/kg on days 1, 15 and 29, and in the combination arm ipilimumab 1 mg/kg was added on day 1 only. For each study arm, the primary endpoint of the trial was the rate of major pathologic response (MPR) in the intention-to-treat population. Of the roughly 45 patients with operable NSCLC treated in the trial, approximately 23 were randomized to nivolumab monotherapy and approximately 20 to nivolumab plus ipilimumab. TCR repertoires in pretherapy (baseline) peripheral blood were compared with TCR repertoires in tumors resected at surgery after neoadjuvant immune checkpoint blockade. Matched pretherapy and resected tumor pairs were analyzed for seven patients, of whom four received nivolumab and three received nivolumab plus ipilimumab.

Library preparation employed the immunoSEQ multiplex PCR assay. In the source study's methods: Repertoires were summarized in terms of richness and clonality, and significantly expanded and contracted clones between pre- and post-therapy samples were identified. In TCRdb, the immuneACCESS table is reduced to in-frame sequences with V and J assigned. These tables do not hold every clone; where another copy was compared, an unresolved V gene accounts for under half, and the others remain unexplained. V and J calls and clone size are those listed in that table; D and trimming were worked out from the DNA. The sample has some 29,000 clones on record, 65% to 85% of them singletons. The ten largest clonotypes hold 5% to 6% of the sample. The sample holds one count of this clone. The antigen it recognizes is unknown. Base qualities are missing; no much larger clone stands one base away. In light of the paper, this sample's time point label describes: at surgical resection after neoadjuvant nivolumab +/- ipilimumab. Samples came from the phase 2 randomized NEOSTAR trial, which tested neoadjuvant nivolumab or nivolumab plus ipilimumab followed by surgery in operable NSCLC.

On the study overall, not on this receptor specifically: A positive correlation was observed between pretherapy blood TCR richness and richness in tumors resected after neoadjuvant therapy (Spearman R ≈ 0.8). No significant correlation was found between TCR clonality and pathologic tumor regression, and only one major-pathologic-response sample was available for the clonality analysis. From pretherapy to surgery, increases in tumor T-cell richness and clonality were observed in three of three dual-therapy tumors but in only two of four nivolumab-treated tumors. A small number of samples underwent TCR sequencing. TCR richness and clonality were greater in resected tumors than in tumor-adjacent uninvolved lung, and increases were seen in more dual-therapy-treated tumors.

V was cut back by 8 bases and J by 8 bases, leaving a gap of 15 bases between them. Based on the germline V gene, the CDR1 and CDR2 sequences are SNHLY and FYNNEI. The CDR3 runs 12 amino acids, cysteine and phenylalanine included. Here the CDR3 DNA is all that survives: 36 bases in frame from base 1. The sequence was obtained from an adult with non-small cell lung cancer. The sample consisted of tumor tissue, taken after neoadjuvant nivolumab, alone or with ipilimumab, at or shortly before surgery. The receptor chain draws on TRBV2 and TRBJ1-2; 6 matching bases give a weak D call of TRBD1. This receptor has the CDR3 CASLPRGGGYTF. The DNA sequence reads TGTGCCAGCCTGCCCAGGGGTGGGGGCTACACCTTC.